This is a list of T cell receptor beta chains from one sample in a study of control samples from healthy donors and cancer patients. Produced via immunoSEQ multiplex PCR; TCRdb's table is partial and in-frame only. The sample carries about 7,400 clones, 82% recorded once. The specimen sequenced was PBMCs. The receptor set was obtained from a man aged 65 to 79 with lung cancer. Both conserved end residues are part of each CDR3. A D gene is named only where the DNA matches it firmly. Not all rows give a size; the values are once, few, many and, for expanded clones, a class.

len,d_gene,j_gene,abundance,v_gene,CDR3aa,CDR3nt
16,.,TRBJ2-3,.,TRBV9,CASSVYGTLRTDTQYF,TGTGCCAGCAGCGTATACGGGACTCTCCGCACAGATACGCAGTATTTT
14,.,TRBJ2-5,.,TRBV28,CASSLPGDVKTQYF,TGTGCCAGCAGTTTACCAGGGGACGTAAAGACCCAGTACTTC
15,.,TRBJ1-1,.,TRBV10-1,CASSNLQGGNTEAFF,TGCGCCAGCTCCAACCTACAAGGGGGAAACACTGAAGCTTTCTTT
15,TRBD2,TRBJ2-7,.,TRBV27,CASKSTVAGAYEQYF,TGTGCCAGCAAGAGTACGGTAGCGGGAGCCTACGAGCAGTACTTC
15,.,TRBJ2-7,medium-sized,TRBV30,CAWSGPTSFQYEQYF,TGTGCCTGGAGTGGCCCGACCAGTTTTCAGTACGAGCAGTACTTC
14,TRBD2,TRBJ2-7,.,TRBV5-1,CASSLAGGREEQYF,TGCGCCAGCAGCCTAGCGGGAGGGCGGGAAGAGCAGTACTTC
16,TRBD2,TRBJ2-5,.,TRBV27,CASGSGLAGGRETQYF,TGTGCCAGCGGTTCCGGACTAGCGGGAGGGAGGGAGACCCAGTACTTC
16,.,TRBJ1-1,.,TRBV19,CASSMEHGGRNTEAFF,TGTGCCAGTAGTATGGAGCACGGGGGGAGAAACACTGAAGCTTTCTTT
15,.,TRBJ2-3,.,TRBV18,CASSQSGQSTDTQYF,TGTGCCAGCTCACAATCGGGACAAAGCACAGATACGCAGTATTTT
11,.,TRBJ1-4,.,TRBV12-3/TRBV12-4,CASSYPSKLFF,TGTGCCAGCAGTTATCCCTCTAAGCTGTTTTTT
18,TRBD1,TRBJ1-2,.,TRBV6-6,CASSRYPPLGQGSYGYTF,TGTGCCAGCAGCCGATACCCCCCATTAGGACAGGGGAGCTATGGCTACACCTTC
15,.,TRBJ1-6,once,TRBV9,CASSVDGGASSPLHF,TGTGCCAGCAGCGTAGATGGAGGGGCCAGTTCACCCCTCCACTTT
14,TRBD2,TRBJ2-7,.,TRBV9,CASSVATSGNEQYF,TGTGCCAGCAGCGTAGCTACTAGCGGGAACGAGCAGTACTTC
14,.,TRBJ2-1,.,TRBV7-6,CASSLGTAVREQFF,TGTGCCAGCAGCTTAGGGACCGCGGTCCGGGAGCAGTTCTTC
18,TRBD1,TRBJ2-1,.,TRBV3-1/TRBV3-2,CASSQEGSWDRRYNEQFF,TGTGCCAGCAGCCAAGAGGGTAGCTGGGACAGGAGATACAATGAGCAGTTCTTC
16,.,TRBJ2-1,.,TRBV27,CASSLVGTPVYNEQFF,TGTGCCAGCAGTCTAGTCGGGACTCCCGTATACAATGAGCAGTTCTTC
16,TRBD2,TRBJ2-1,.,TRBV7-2,CASSRVSGSSSNEQFF,TGTGCCAGCAGCCGTGTTAGCGGGAGTTCAAGCAATGAGCAGTTCTTC
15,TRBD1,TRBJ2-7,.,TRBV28,CASKLGDRDSYEQYF,TGTGCCAGCAAACTGGGGGACAGGGACTCCTACGAGCAGTACTTC
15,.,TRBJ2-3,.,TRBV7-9,CASSLVLGGRDTQYF,TGTGCCAGCAGCTTAGTCCTAGGGGGTCGAGATACGCAGTATTTT
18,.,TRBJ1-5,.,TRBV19,CASSISLGGWGDNQPQHF,TGTGCCAGTAGCATATCCCTCGGGGGATGGGGTGACAATCAGCCCCAGCATTTT
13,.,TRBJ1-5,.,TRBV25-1,CASSGQGNQPQHF,TGTGCCAGCAGTGGACAGGGCAATCAGCCCCAGCATTTT
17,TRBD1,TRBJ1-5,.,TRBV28,CASSLFGTGGHSQPQHF,TGTGCCAGCAGTTTATTTGGGACAGGGGGCCATAGTCAGCCCCAGCATTTT
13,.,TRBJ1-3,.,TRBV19,CASREVSGNTIYF,TGTGCCAGTAGGGAGGTCTCTGGAAACACCATATATTTT
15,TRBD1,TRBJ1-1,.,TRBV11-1,CASSLLNRGHTEAFF,TGTGCCAGCAGCCTACTTAACAGGGGGCACACTGAAGCTTTCTTT
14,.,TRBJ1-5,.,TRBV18,CASSPQVSNQPQHF,TGTGCCAGCTCACCACAGGTTAGCAATCAGCCCCAGCATTTT
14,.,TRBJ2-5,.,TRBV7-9,CASSLPSSMVPQYF,TGTGCCAGCAGCTTACCTTCTAGCATGGTCCCACAGTACTTC
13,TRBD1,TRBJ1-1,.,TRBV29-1,CSGTTGGNTEAFF,TGCAGCGGAACGACAGGGGGGAACACTGAAGCTTTCTTT
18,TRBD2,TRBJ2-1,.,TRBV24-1,CATSDTTSRDYPYNEQFF,TGTGCCACCAGTGATACCACATCCCGGGACTACCCTTACAATGAGCAGTTCTTC